Described below is a single TCR beta chain sequence and its context. Germline V gene sequence: CDR1 SEHNR, CDR2 FQNEAQ (reference sequence). Trimming left V 5 bases short and J 5 bases short, with 18 bases between. This CDR3 region has 15 residues. The data are from a study of blood T cell repertoires in COVID-19. In the study overall: There were acute and convalescent COVID-19 samples, and they came from the United States, Italy and Spain.

The data were produced by immunoSEQ multiplex PCR, yet TCRdb's version contains in-frame clones alone and is incomplete. The data contain 150,000 to 250,000 clones, 94% of them singletons. The rearrangement uses TRBV7-9 and TRBJ1-2; weak D call: TRBD1 (6 bases). This clonotype was sampled from a man aged 30 to 39 with COVID-19, enrolled during active disease. Sequencing was carried out using peripheral blood. The CDR3 is CASSLSRDISYGYTF. The CDR3 region has the DNA TGTGCCAGCAGCCTCTCCAGGGACATCTCGTATGGCTACACCTTC.